This T cell receptor beta chain comes out of a study of blood T cell repertoires in COVID-19. Participant-reported clinical history was the basis for cohort assignment. J gave up 2 bases and V 3 bases, and 14 bases lay outside the gene matches. The germline V gene has CDR1 MGHRA and CDR2 YSYEKL. The CDR3 has 18 residues. Data came from immunoSEQ multiplex PCR; TCRdb stores just in-frame clones and leaves some out. The profile shows fewer than 200,000 clones, less than 90% of them singletons. This chain joins TRBV4-1 and TRBJ2-7; 9 nucleotides match TRBD1. This receptor was taken from a human donor with acute COVID-19. The donor label of this sample is uncertain. Sequencing was done on a sample of PBMCs or T cells enriched from blood (not recorded which). In DNA form, the CDR3 reads TGCGCCAGCAGCCAGGGGGGGACACCGGACAGGGGCCCCTACGAGCAGTACTTC. Its translation is CASSQGGTPDRGPYEQYF.